This is a list of T cell receptor beta chains from one sample in a study of T cell responses to AZD1222 COVID-19 vaccine. Sequencing used immunoSEQ multiplex PCR; TCRdb keeps in-frame clones, though not all of them. The repertoire consists of about 100,000 clones, with about 89% occurring once and the leading ten covering 16%. This specimen consisted of peripheral blood, obtained on day 0 of AZD1222 vaccination. The receptors were sampled from an adult in good health. Each CDR3 is given with its conserved first and last residue. Fields, in order: V gene, D gene, J gene, clone size, CDR3 protein, CDR3 DNA. D genes are given only for firm matches. Clone size appears in some rows only: once, few, many, or a class for an expanded clone.

v_call: TRBV5-1; d_call: .; j_call: TRBJ1-1; clone_size: few; cdr3_aa: CASSSLGQRHTEAFF; cdr3_nt: TGCGCCAGCAGCTCCCTTGGGCAGCGACACACTGAAGCTTTCTTT
v_call: TRBV7-2; d_call: .; j_call: TRBJ2-3; clone_size: medium-sized; cdr3_aa: CASSLDVRVRTDTQYF; cdr3_nt: TGTGCCAGCAGCTTAGATGTCAGGGTTCGCACAGATACGCAGTATTTT
v_call: TRBV3-1/TRBV3-2; d_call: .; j_call: TRBJ1-1; clone_size: .; cdr3_aa: CASSPTGRREAFF; cdr3_nt: TGTGCCAGCAGCCCGACGGGACGACGGGAAGCTTTCTTT
v_call: TRBV10-3; d_call: .; j_call: TRBJ2-3; clone_size: .; cdr3_aa: CAITAQQGGTDTQYF; cdr3_nt: TGTGCCATCACGGCGCAACAGGGCGGCACAGATACGCAGTATTTT
v_call: TRBV2; d_call: .; j_call: TRBJ2-7; clone_size: .; cdr3_aa: CASSAGLYEQYF; cdr3_nt: TGTGCCAGCAGTGCGGGGCTGTACGAGCAGTACTTC
v_call: TRBV28; d_call: .; j_call: TRBJ1-2; clone_size: .; cdr3_aa: CATGGNYGYTF; cdr3_nt: TGTGCCACCGGGGGTAACTATGGCTACACCTTC
v_call: TRBV11-1; d_call: TRBD2; j_call: TRBJ2-5; clone_size: .; cdr3_aa: CASSLALGGETQYF; cdr3_nt: TGTGCCAGCAGCTTAGCGTTGGGGGGGGAGACCCAGTACTTC
v_call: TRBV10-3; d_call: TRBD2; j_call: TRBJ2-1; clone_size: .; cdr3_aa: CAISGTSGGYNEQFF; cdr3_nt: TGTGCCATCAGTGGGACTAGCGGAGGATACAATGAGCAGTTCTTC
v_call: TRBV5-6; d_call: .; j_call: TRBJ2-7; clone_size: few; cdr3_aa: CASSFWTDPYEQYF; cdr3_nt: TGTGCCAGCAGCTTTTGGACAGACCCCTACGAGCAGTACTTC
v_call: TRBV30; d_call: .; j_call: TRBJ1-2; clone_size: .; cdr3_aa: CAWRAHPGAGYTF; cdr3_nt: TGTGCCTGGAGAGCCCACCCGGGGGCTGGCTACACCTTC